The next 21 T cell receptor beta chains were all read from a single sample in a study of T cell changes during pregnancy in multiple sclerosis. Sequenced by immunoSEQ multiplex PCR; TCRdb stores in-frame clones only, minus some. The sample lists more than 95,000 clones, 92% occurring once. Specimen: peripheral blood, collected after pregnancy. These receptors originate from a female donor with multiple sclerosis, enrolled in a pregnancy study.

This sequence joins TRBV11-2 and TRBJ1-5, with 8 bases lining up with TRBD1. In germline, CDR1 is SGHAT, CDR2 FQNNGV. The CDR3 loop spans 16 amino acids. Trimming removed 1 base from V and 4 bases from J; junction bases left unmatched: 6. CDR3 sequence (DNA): TGTGCCAGCAGCTTAGGGCCACAGGGGGGGAATCAGCCCCAGCATTTT. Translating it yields CASSLGPQGGNQPQHF.

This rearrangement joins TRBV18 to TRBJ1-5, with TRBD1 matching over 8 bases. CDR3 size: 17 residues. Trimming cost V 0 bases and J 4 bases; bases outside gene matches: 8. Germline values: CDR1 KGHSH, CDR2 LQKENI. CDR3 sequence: CASSPPGTGRMNQPQHF. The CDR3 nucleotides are TGTGCCAGCTCACCACCGGGGACAGGTAGGATGAATCAGCCCCAGCATTTT.

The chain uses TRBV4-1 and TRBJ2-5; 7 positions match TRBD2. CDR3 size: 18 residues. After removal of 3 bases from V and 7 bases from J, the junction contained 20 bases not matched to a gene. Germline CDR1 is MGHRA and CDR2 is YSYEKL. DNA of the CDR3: TGCGCCAGCAGCCAGACCGGGGGGAATCCCTCTGCCGTTTGGACCCAGTACTTC. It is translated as CASSQTGGNPSAVWTQYF.

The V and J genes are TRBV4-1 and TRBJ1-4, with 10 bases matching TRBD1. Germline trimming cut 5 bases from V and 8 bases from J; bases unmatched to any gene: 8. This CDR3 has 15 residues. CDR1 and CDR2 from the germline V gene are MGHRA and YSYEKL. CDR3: CASSYPGQGKEKLFF. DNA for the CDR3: TGCGCCAGCAGCTACCCGGGACAGGGGAAGGAAAAACTGTTTTTT.

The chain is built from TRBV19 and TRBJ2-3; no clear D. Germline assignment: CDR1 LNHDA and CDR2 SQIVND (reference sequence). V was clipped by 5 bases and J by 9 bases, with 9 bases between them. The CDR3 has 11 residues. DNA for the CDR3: TGTGCCAGTAGTGGCCGTAGCACGCAGTATTTT. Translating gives CASSGRSTQYF. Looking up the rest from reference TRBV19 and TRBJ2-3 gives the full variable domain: DGGITQSPKYLFRKEGQNVTLSCEQNLNHDAMYWYRQDPGQGLRLIYYSQIVNDFQKGDIAEGYSVSREKKESFPLTVTSAQKNPTAFYLCASSGRSTQYFGPGTRLTVL.

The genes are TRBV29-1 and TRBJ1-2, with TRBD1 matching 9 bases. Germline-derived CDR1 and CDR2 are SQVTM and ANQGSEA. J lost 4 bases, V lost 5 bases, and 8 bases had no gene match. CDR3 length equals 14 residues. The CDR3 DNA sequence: TGCAGCGTTCAAAAACAGGGGGCGGTCTATGGCTACACCTTC. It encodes CSVQKQGAVYGYTF.

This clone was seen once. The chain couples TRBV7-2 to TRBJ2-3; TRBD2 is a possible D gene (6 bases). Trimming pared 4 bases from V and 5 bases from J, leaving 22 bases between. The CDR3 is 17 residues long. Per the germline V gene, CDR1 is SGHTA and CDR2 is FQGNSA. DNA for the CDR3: TGTGCCAGCAGCTCCCCCCGGGGGTTTTCCCCAGGAGATACGCAGTATTTT. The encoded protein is CASSSPRGFSPGDTQYF.

The CDR3 spells CASSFGDRANTEAFF. CDR3 DNA sequence: TGTGCCAGCAGCTTCGGGGACAGGGCCAACACTGAAGCTTTCTTT. The gene calls are TRBV7-9 and TRBJ1-1, with TRBD1 identical over 9 bases. V dropped 3 bases and J dropped 2; count of bases not matched to a gene: 4. Germline CDR1 SEHNR, CDR2 FQNEAQ (reference sequence). The CDR3 sequence is 15 residues long.

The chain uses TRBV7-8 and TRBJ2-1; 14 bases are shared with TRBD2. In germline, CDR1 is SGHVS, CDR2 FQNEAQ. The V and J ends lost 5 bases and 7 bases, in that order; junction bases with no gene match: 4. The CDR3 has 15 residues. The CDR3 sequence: CASSRTSGRSNEQFF. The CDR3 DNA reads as TGTGCCAGCAGCCGGACTAGCGGGAGGTCTAATGAGCAGTTCTTC.

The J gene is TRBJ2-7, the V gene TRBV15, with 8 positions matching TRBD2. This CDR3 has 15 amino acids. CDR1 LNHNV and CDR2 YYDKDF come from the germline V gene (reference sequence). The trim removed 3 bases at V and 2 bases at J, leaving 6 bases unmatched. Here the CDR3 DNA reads TGTGCCACCAGCAGCGGGAGGGTTTCTGCCTACGAGCAGTACTTC. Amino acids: CATSSGRVSAYEQYF.

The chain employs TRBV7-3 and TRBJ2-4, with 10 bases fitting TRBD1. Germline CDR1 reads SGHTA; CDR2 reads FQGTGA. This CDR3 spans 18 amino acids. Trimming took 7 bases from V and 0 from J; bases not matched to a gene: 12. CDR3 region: CASNSGTGDPLAKNIQYF. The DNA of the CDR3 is TGTGCCAGCAACTCCGGGACAGGGGACCCTCTAGCCAAAAACATTCAGTACTTC.

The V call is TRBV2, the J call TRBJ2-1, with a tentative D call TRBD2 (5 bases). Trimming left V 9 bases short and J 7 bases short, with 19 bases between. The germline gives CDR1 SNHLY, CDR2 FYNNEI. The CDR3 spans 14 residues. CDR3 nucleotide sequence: TGTGCCAGTACGAGGGCCTCGAGGGTTAATGAGCAGTTCTTC. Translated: CASTRASRVNEQFF.

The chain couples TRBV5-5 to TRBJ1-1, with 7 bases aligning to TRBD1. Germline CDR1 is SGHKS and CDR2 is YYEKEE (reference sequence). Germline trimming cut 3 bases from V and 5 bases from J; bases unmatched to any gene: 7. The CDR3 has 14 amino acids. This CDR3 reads CASSSDRRKTEAFF. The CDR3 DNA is TGTGCCAGCAGCTCGGACAGGAGAAAAACTGAAGCTTTCTTT.

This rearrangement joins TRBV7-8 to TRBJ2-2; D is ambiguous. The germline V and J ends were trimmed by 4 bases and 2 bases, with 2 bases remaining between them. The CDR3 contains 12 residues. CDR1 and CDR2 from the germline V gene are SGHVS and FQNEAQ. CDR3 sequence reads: CASSSNTGELFF. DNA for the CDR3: TGTGCCAGCAGCTCAAACACCGGGGAGCTGTTTTTT.

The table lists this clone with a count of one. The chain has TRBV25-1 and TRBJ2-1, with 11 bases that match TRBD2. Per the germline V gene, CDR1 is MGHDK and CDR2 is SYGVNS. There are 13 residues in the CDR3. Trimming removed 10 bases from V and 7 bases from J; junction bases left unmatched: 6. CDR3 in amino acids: CATAGLAANEQFF. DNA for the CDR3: TGTGCCACCGCGGGACTAGCGGCGAATGAGCAGTTCTTC.

The CDR3 DNA reads as TGCGCCAGCAGCTTGGATCCTGGGGCTAGCACAGATACGCAGTATTTT. Translation: CASSLDPGASTDTQYF. This rearrangement joins TRBV5-1 to TRBJ2-3, with D perhaps TRBD1 (5 bases). Between the trimmed V and J ends, which lost 0 bases and 0 bases, there was a span of 11 bases. Germline loops: CDR1 SGHRS, CDR2 YFSETQ. This CDR3 has 16 amino acids.

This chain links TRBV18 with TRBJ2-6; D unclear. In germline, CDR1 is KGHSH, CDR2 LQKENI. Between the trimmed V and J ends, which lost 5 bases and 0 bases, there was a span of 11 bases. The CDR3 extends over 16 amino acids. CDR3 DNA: TGTGCCAGCTCATTCGGAGCTGGCTCTGGGGCCAACGTCCTGACTTTC. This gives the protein CASSFGAGSGANVLTF.

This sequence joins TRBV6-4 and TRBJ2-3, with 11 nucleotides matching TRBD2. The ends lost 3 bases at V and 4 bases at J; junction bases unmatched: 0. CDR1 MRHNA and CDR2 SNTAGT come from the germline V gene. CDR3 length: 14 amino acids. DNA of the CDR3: TGTGCCAGCAGTGAGGGACTAGCGGCAGATACGCAGTATTTT. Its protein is CASSEGLAADTQYF.

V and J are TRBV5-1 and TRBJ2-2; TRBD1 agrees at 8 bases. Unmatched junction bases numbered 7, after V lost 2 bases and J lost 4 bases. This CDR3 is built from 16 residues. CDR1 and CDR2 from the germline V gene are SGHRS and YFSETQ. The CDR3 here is CASSFLQGAGTGELFF. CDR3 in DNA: TGCGCCAGCAGCTTTCTGCAGGGGGCGGGCACCGGGGAGCTGTTTTTT.

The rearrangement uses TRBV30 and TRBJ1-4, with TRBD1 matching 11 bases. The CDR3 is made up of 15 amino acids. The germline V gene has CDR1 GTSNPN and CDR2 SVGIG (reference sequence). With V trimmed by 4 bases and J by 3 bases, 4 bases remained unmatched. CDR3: CAWNGQGAANEKLFF. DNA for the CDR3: TGTGCCTGGAACGGACAGGGGGCAGCTAATGAAAAACTGTTTTTT.

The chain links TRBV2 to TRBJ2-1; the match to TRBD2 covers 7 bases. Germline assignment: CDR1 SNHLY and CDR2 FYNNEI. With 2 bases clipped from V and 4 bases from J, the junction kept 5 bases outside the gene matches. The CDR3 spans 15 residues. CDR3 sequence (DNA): TGTGCCAGCAGTGAATGGGGGACTAAGTACAATGAGCAGTTCTTC. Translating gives CASSEWGTKYNEQFF.